The subject of this entry is one T cell receptor beta chain. Its antigen is currently unknown. The sample originates from a study of T cell repertoires in cytomegalovirus infection. Study overall: Matching HLA type, along with CMV infection, was indicated by public TCR beta signatures.

One entry per CDR3 protein, called by TCRdb with MiXCR from the reads. The sample carries just under 550,000 distinct CDR3 sequences, 26% recorded once. Study-level results: Dominating the ex vivo response were TCR beta clonotypes that were CMV-specific and HLA-C-restricted. Pooled public TCR beta family frequency picked out CMV carriers with the relevant HLA.

CDR1 LGHDT and CDR2 YNNKEL come from the germline V gene (reference sequence). The CDR3 consists of 16 residues. The ends were cut back, 4 bases at V and 0 bases at J, with 13 bases in the middle. Material for sequencing was PBMCs. The clonotype originates from a human donor in good health (CMV status not recorded). Some clones in this sample may be carry-over from other donors' samples. V and J are TRBV3-1 and TRBJ2-1; D possibly uses TRBD1 or TRBD2 (5 bases each). This CDR3 reads CASSLVPGGSYNEQFF. In DNA form, the CDR3 reads TGTGCCAGCAGCCTTGTCCCTGGGGGCTCCTACAATGAGCAGTTCTTC.